The 31 T cell receptor beta chains below all came from one sample that was sequenced in a study of T-cell reconstitution after alpha-beta-depleted transplantation in children. Unique molecular identifiers were built into the TCRbeta library. TCRdb passed the PCR reads through MiXCR, listing each CDR3 protein once. Of 200,000 to 250,000 distinct CDR3 sequences in the sample, around 25% are singletons; the top ten hold more than 2%. Sequencing was performed on PBMCs, taken before TCRalphabeta/CD19-depleted stem cell transplant. The receptors come from a girl aged 2-10 years with Fanconi anemia, due to receive a stem cell transplant.

This clonotype has a count of ten or more. This chain joins TRBV6-5 and TRBJ1-5, with a possible D match to TRBD1 (6 bases). The CDR3 has 14 residues. The V end was cut by 6 bases, the J end by 0 bases, with 9 bases between. The germline gives CDR1 MNHEY, CDR2 SVGAGI. Here the CDR3 reads CASRRTDSNQPQHF. The CDR3 coding sequence is TGTGCCAGCAGGAGGACAGATAGCAATCAGCCCCAGCATTTT.

The rearrangement links TRBV21-1 to TRBJ2-7; TRBD1 reflects the table's D call only, with no check against the DNA. TRBV21-1 is a pseudogene segment. The CDR3 sequence is 15 residues long. CDR3 sequence (DNA): TGTGCCAGCAGCACGCGACAGGGGAGAACCTACGAGCAGTACTTC. It encodes CASSTRQGRTYEQYF.

This clonotype was recorded many times. The rearrangement uses TRBV12-3 or TRBV12-4 and TRBJ2-7; 11 bases are a match to TRBD1. The V gene end was trimmed by 4 bases and the J gene end by 7 bases; junction bases not matched to a gene: 18. This CDR3 contains 18 residues. The CDR3 region is CASSSGTGGGWGMGEQYF. CDR3 DNA: TGTGCCAGCAGTTCCGGGACAGGGGGAGGGTGGGGCATGGGGGAGCAGTACTTC.

In its sample, this clonotype was seen once. The chain is built from TRBV20-1 and TRBJ2-1, with 15 bases matching TRBD2. CDR3 length equals 16 residues. CDR1 and CDR2 from the germline V gene are DFQATT and SNEGSKA (reference sequence). V shed 6 bases and J 8 bases; nucleotides not matched to a gene: 11. The CDR3 DNA sequence: TGCAGTGCCACAGGGACTAGCGGGAGGCTTTTCGATGAGCAGTTCTTC. Translated: CSATGTSGRLFDEQFF.

In this sample, this clonotype turned up many times. The chain links TRBV12-3 or TRBV12-4 to TRBJ2-3, with 7 bases matching TRBD2. V gave up 6 bases and J gave up 3 bases; unmatched junction bases: 6. The CDR3 has 14 residues. As DNA, the CDR3 is TGTGCCAGCAGCCCCACTAGCGCTACAGATACGCAGTATTTT. It specifies CASSPTSATDTQYF.

The CDR3 is CASSQSSGGADEQFF. In DNA form, the CDR3 reads TGTGCCAGCAGCCAATCTAGCGGGGGAGCAGATGAGCAGTTCTTC. The chain joins TRBV3-1 to TRBJ2-1; 10 nucleotides agree with TRBD2. The V segment lost 2 bases and the J segment 8 bases; nucleotides outside the gene matches: 6. Germline assignment: CDR1 LGHDT and CDR2 YNNKEL (reference sequence). This CDR3 contains 15 residues.

This chain joins TRBV6-1 and TRBJ2-7, with TRBD2 identical over 10 bases. The CDR3 totals 16 residues. Germline V CDR1 and CDR2: MNHNS, SASEGT. With 6 bases clipped from V and 5 bases from J, the junction kept 13 bases outside the gene matches. This CDR3 is CASSPESGRASDEQYF. The DNA of the CDR3 is TGTGCCAGCAGCCCCGAAAGCGGGAGGGCCTCGGACGAGCAGTACTTC.

This chain joins TRBV20-1 and TRBJ2-1; D gene ambiguous. The length of the CDR3 is 12 residues. Germline-derived CDR1 and CDR2 are DFQATT and SNEGSKA (reference sequence). The ends were cut back, 5 bases at V and 4 bases at J, with 9 bases in the middle. CDR3 sequence reads: CSADPRYNEQFF. The CDR3 DNA follows: TGCAGTGCTGACCCGCGATACAATGAGCAGTTCTTC.

This clonotype was observed many times. The genes are TRBV20-1 and TRBJ2-7; D is uncertain. V lost 0 bases, J lost 3 bases, and 12 bases lay in between. The CDR3 extends over 14 amino acids. The germline V gene has CDR1 DFQATT and CDR2 SNEGSKA (reference sequence). CDR3 DNA: TGCAGTGCTAGAGATTTGGTGGACGTCTACGAGCAGTACTTC. It is translated as CSARDLVDVYEQYF.

This clonotype was recorded a few times. This chain uses TRBV6-5 with TRBJ2-1; D gene ambiguous. The CDR3 totals 14 residues. The V end was cut by 0 bases, the J end by 1 base, with 4 bases between. In germline, CDR1 is MNHEY, CDR2 SVGAGI. This chain's CDR3 is CASSYSTSYNEQFF. The DNA for the CDR3 is TGTGCCAGCAGTTACTCTACATCCTACAATGAGCAGTTCTTC.

Many counts were recorded for this clonotype. This chain links TRBV24-1 with TRBJ2-6; possibly TRBD2 for D (6 bases). Germline V gene sequence: CDR1 KGHDR, CDR2 SFDVKD. The CDR3 extends over 13 amino acids. Trimming removed 7 bases at V and 4 bases at J, with 7 bases between. This CDR3 reads CATRGGGANVLTF. CDR3 nucleotide sequence: TGTGCCACCAGGGGAGGCGGGGCCAACGTCCTGACTTTC.

This clonotype was seen repeatedly, ten times or more. The chain couples TRBV29-1 to TRBJ2-7; TRBD1 matches 7 bases. Germline assignment: CDR1 SQVTM and CDR2 ANQGSEA. CDR3 length equals 12 residues. V lost 6 bases and J lost 3; bases outside the gene matches: 5. CDR3 nucleotides: TGCAGCGTAGGACAGGTGGGCTACGAGCAGTACTTC. Its translation is CSVGQVGYEQYF.

V gene TRBV15 combines with J gene TRBJ2-1; 11 bases line up with TRBD2. Germline CDR1 reads LNHNV; CDR2 reads YYDKDF (reference sequence). The CDR3 consists of 17 residues. With 10 bases clipped from V and 0 bases from J, the junction kept 11 bases outside the gene matches. The CDR3 region has the DNA TGTGCCATACGACTAGCGGGACCTTCGAGCTCCTACAATGAGCAGTTCTTC. Encoded protein: CAIRLAGPSSSYNEQFF.

This clonotype was counted many times. The chain employs TRBV25-1 and TRBJ2-1, with D hard to call. The CDR3 extends over 15 amino acids. Trimming pared 2 bases from V and 2 bases from J, leaving 10 bases between. Looked up from germline, CDR1 is MGHDK and CDR2 is SYGVNS. The CDR3 here is CASSEDAQPYNEQFF. As DNA, the CDR3 is TGTGCCAGCAGTGAAGATGCACAGCCCTACAATGAGCAGTTCTTC.

Worth noting for this clonotype: A much larger clone is a single base away; this may be a read error. The V and J genes are TRBV12-3 or TRBV12-4 and TRBJ1-3, with 8 bases identical to TRBD1. This CDR3 region has 15 residues. The DNA of the CDR3 is TGTGCCAGCAGTCCTCGGACAGGGCTAGGAAACACCGTATATTTT. It encodes CASSPRTGLGNTVYF.

The chain has TRBV7-2 and TRBJ2-7; tentatively, D is TRBD1 (5 bases). Trimming removed 6 bases from V and 4 bases from J, with 16 bases in between. CDR1 and CDR2 (germline): SGHTA, FQGNSA. CDR3 length: 14 amino acids. The CDR3 DNA follows: TGTGCCAGCAGGCGCCCAGGGTCTGAGTACGAGCAGTACTTC. Its translation is CASRRPGSEYEQYF.

This clonotype was observed at least ten times. The chain recombines TRBV5-1 with TRBJ2-7; the match to TRBD2 covers 8 bases. V dropped 7 bases and J dropped 6; count of bases not matched to a gene: 15. CDR1 and CDR2 (germline): SGHRS, YFSETQ. The CDR3 length is 15 residues. The CDR3 loop reads CASHPIDGLAGEQYF. The CDR3 DNA is TGCGCCAGCCACCCCATTGATGGCCTAGCGGGCGAGCAGTACTTC.

This clonotype was found many times. The chain employs TRBV15 and TRBJ2-1; the match to TRBD2 covers 7 bases. Looked up from germline, CDR1 is LNHNV and CDR2 is YYDKDF (reference sequence). Trimming cost V 0 bases and J 6 bases; bases outside gene matches: 11. The CDR3 is 17 residues long. The CDR3 loop reads CATSRDREAGFSNEQFF. As DNA, the CDR3 is TGTGCCACCAGCAGAGATCGGGAAGCGGGATTTTCCAATGAGCAGTTCTTC.

This clonotype was counted at least ten times. The V gene is TRBV9, the J gene TRBJ2-1, with TRBD2 matching 10 bases. This CDR3 is built from 18 residues. Trimming at V came to 1 base and at J to 0 bases, leaving 7 bases not matched to a gene. Germline CDR1 and CDR2: SGDLS and YYNGEE. The CDR3: CASSVPYSGGNSYNEQFF. CDR3 DNA sequence: TGTGCCAGCAGCGTACCGTATAGCGGGGGGAACTCCTACAATGAGCAGTTCTTC.

This clonotype was detected only a few times. The chain recombines TRBV6-4 with TRBJ2-3, with D unclear. The CDR3 runs to 13 residues. The germline V gene has CDR1 MRHNA and CDR2 SNTAGT. V lost 0 bases, J lost 2 bases, and 3 bases lay in between. The CDR3 sequence: CASSDSNTDTQYF. DNA of the CDR3: TGTGCCAGCAGTGACTCGAACACAGATACGCAGTATTTT.

The table lists this clonotype with a few counts. The V call is TRBV7-3, the J call TRBJ2-1, with D perhaps matching TRBD2 (6 bases). The CDR3 has 15 amino acids. The V and J ends lost 3 bases and 1 base respectively, with 10 bases between them. CDR1 and CDR2 (germline): SGHTA, FQGTGA. CDR3 coding DNA: TGTGCCAGCAGCTTTAGCGGCCAGTCCTACAATGAGCAGTTCTTC. Its translation: CASSFSGQSYNEQFF.

The chain carries TRBV5-5 and TRBJ1-2, with a weak D call TRBD1 (5 bases). Germline V gene sequence: CDR1 SGHKS, CDR2 YYEKEE (reference sequence). V was trimmed by 3 bases and J by 3 bases, leaving 15 bases between them. This CDR3 spans 15 amino acids. The CDR3 DNA reads TGTGCCAGCAGCTGGTTAGGGGATATGGACTATGGCTACACCTTC. Protein: CASSWLGDMDYGYTF.

The CDR3 nucleotides are TGCAGCGTTGAGCTGAGCGGACTTTTGAATGAGCAGTTCTTC. Amino acids: CSVELSGLLNEQFF. The chain couples TRBV29-1 to TRBJ2-1, with D possibly matching TRBD2 (5 bases). Trimming removed 3 bases at V and 7 bases at J, with 16 bases between. The CDR3 totals 14 residues. CDR1 and CDR2 from the germline V gene are SQVTM and ANQGSEA.

The chain couples TRBV28 to TRBJ2-1, with 7 bases matching TRBD2. The CDR3 is 19 amino acids. The V gene's germline CDR1 is MDHEN and CDR2 SYDVKM. Trimming cost V 8 bases and J 4 bases; bases outside gene matches: 23. The chain's CDR3 is CASGNVAGRFPRGYNEQFF. The CDR3 region has the DNA TGTGCCAGCGGCAATGTAGCGGGTAGATTCCCTAGGGGTTACAATGAGCAGTTCTTC.

This sequence joins TRBV7-3 and TRBJ2-1; 7 nucleotides match TRBD2. Trimming at V came to 5 bases and at J to 7 bases, leaving 11 bases not matched to a gene. The V gene's germline CDR1 is SGHTA and CDR2 FQGTGA. This CDR3 has 15 residues. Written as DNA, the CDR3 is TGTGCCAGCAGCCCGGTCTGGGGAGGGCCTAATGAGCAGTTCTTC. Amino acids: CASSPVWGGPNEQFF.

This chain connects TRBV12-3 or TRBV12-4 to TRBJ2-2; D not resolved. The V and J ends lost 2 bases and 0 bases respectively, with 4 bases between them. This CDR3 region has 14 residues. The CDR3 here is CASSLLSNTGELFF. For the CDR3, the DNA is TGTGCCAGCAGTTTACTATCGAACACCGGGGAGCTGTTTTTT.

V and J are TRBV7-3 and TRBJ2-3; D is perhaps TRBD1 (6 bases). The CDR3 totals 13 residues. Germline V gene lookup returns CDR1 SGHTA and CDR2 FQGTGA. Deletions cut 3 bases from V and 6 bases from J, with 10 bases between. CDR3 bases: TGTGCCAGCAGCTTCCTCCAGGGGGATACGCAGTATTTT. Translated, it gives CASSFLQGDTQYF. Complete variable domain (other parts from reference TRBV7-3 and TRBJ2-3): GAGVSQTPSNKVTEKGKYVELRCDPISGHTALYWYRQSLGQGPEFLIYFQGTGAADDSGLPNDRFFAVRPEGSVSTLKIQRTERGDSAVYLCASSFLQGDTQYFGPGTRLTVL.

This clonotype has at least ten counts. The chain is built from TRBV29-1 and TRBJ2-4, with D tentatively TRBD2 (5 bases). The V gene's germline CDR1 is SQVTM and CDR2 ANQGSEA. The CDR3 is made up of 15 amino acids. Trimming cost V 3 bases and J 4 bases, with 16 bases left between them. DNA for the CDR3: TGCAGCGTTGAGGGAGTCTTTACCCCAAAAAACATTCAGTACTTC. Encoded protein: CSVEGVFTPKNIQYF.

This clonotype has only a few counts. The chain uses TRBV5-1 and TRBJ2-5, with a weak D call TRBD1 (6 bases). The V gene's germline CDR1 is SGHRS and CDR2 YFSETQ. The CDR3 covers 15 residues. V was pared by 0 bases and J by 1 base, with 10 bases between. In DNA, the CDR3 is TGCGCCAGCAGCTTGGGGTCCAGGGGCCAAGAGACCCAGTACTTC. Translated: CASSLGSRGQETQYF.

The rearrangement links TRBV20-1 to TRBJ2-3; 10 bases are a match to TRBD2. Per the germline V gene, CDR1 is DFQATT and CDR2 is SNEGSKA (reference sequence). V was clipped by 5 bases and J by 1 base; unmatched bases: 3. This CDR3 contains 14 residues. The CDR3 sequence is CSADGTSGTDTQYF. DNA of the CDR3: TGCAGTGCTGACGGGACTAGCGGCACAGATACGCAGTATTTT.

This clonotype was seen only a few times. The J gene is TRBJ2-1, the V gene TRBV29-1, with 7 bases lining up with TRBD1. The CDR3 loop spans 14 amino acids. The V segment lost 1 base and the J segment 3 bases; nucleotides outside the gene matches: 3. Germline CDR1 SQVTM, CDR2 ANQGSEA. The chain's CDR3 is CSVEVGTDYNEQFF. In DNA, the CDR3 is TGCAGCGTTGAAGTGGGGACAGACTACAATGAGCAGTTCTTC.